The source of this T cell receptor (beta chain) is a study of cytomegalovirus exposure and HLA in healthy donors. Whole-study results and caveats: Later analysis suggested links between common viral pathogens and several top significant clusters. Later analysis identified a missense DCLRE1C variant that was linked to TCR beta V- and J-gene trimming. The CMV antigen specificity of a few CMV-associated chains was confirmed through in vitro analysis.

The PCR used 60 Vbeta and 13 Jbeta primers. Some clones are missing from TCRdb's copy, which holds only in-frame ones; the method was immunoSEQ multiplex PCR. The repertoire includes about 110,000 clones, 55% to 65% of them detected once, and around 3.9% sits in the top ten. From germline, CDR1 is SNHLY and CDR2 FYNNEI. V shed 7 bases, J shed 1 base, and the junction held 10 bases outside the gene matches. The CDR3 spans 16 residues. On this clone: Its antigen is not identified.

The clonotype was recovered from a young man in good health and CMV-seropositive. Sequencing used PBMCs. The J gene is TRBJ2-5, the V gene TRBV2; 9 bases map to TRBD2. CDR3 sequence reads: CASISVASGVQETQYF. The CDR3 DNA is TGTGCCAGCATCTCTGTGGCTAGCGGGGTCCAAGAGACCCAGTACTTC.